This T cell receptor beta chain was captured in a study of cytomegalovirus exposure and HLA in healthy donors. Study-wide context: Inside one of the first data releases sat some 85 million unique TCRs taken from HLA-typed donors. Findings and caveats of the study: Cytomegalovirus-associated status was assigned to fewer than 200 TCR beta chains. Analysis performed later showed TCR beta chains linked to HLA being more clonally expanded than equally common others.

PCR amplification relied on 60 Vbeta primers (plus 13 Jbeta primers). Method: immunoSEQ multiplex PCR; TCRdb's copy keeps in-frame clones and lacks some. The sample records around 150,000 clones, 75% being singletons. Germline V gene sequence: CDR1 MDHEN, CDR2 SYDVKM. V gave up 5 bases and J gave up 8 bases, with 18 bases separating them. The CDR3 covers 14 residues. Points on this clone: Its antigen remains unidentified.

Sequenced sample: PBMCs. The sequence was obtained from a woman aged 40 to 50 in good health and CMV-seropositive. The gene calls are TRBV28 and TRBJ1-1; no clear D. Here the CDR3 reads CASSPPGRAMEAFF. CDR3 in DNA: TGTGCCAGCAGTCCCCCGGGGAGGGCTATGGAAGCTTTCTTT.